This T cell receptor beta chain came from a study of CD8+CD57+ T cells in acquired aplastic anemia. For the study at large: Mean DNA quantity obtained from sorted CD4+ and CD8+ cells was 3.2 ug.

The V gene's germline CDR1 is LNHDA and CDR2 SQIVND (reference sequence). The CDR3 is 13 amino acids. V lost 1 base to trimming and J lost 6 bases, with 9 bases between them. Researchers used genomic DNA as the template to profile TCR beta VDJ and CDR3. TCRdb re-called the reads through MiXCR, storing one row per CDR3 protein. The table records some 180,000 distinct CDR3 sequences, about 47% of them present only once. A remark on this clonotype: Its antigen is unidentified.

Study-level results: Sharing between patients and controls was observed for twenty-nine CD8+ CDR3 sequences.

Sequencing was done on a sample of sorted CD4+, CD8+, or CD8+CD57+ T cells (not recorded which) from PBMCs. The rearrangement uses TRBV19 and TRBJ1-1, with a weak D call TRBD1 (5 bases). The receptor was isolated from a human donor in good health. CDR3 nucleotides: TGTGCCAGTAGTATAGGCAGGGTGGCTGAAGCTTTCTTT. Encoded protein: CASSIGRVAEAFF.